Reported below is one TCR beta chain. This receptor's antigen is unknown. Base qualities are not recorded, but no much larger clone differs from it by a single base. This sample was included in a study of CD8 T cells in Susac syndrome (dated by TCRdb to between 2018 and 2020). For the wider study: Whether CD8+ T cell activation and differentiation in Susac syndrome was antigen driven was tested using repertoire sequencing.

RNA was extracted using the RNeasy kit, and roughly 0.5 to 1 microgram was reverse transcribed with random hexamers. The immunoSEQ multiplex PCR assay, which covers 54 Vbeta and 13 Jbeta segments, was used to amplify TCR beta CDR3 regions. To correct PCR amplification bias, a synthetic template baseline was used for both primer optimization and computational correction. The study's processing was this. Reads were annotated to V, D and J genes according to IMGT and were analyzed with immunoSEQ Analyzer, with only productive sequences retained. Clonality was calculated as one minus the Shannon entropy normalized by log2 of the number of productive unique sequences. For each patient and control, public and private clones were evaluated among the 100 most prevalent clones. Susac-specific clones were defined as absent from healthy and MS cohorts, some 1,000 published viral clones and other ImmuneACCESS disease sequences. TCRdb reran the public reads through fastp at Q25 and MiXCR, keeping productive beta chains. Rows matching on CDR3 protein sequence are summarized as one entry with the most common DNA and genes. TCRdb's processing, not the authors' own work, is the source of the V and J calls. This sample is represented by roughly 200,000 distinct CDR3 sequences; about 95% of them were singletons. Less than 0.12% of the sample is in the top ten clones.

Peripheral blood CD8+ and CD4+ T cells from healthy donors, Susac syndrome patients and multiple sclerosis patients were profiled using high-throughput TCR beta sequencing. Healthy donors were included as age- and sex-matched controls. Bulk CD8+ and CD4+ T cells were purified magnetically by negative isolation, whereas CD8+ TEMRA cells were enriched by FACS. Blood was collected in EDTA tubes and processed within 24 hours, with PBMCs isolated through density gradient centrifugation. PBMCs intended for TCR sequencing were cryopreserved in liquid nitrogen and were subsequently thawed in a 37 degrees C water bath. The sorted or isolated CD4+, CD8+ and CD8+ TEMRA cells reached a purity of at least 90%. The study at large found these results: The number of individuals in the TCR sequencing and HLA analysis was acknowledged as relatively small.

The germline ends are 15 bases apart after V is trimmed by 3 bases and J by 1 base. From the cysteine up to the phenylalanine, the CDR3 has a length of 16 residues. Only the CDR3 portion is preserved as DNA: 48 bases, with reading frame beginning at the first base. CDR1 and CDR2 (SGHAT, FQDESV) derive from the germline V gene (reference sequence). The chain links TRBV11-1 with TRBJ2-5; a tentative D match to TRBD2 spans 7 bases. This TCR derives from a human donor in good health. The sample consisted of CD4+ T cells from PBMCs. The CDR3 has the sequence CASSFGRGGVQETQYF. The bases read TGTGCCAGCAGCTTCGGGAGAGGGGGGGTCCAAGAGACCCAGTACTTC.